The rows below give T cell receptor beta chains drawn from one sample of a study of neoadjuvant anti-PD-1 for oral cavity cancer. TCRdb's table, derived via immunoSEQ multiplex PCR, lists solely in-frame clones and lacks some. This table holds about 72,000 clones, about 86% found once. The sequencing here drew on PBMCs, taken before nivolumab (anti-PD-1) treatment. All receptors derive from a person between 35 and 79 years old with oral cavity squamous cell carcinoma. CDR3s include the opening cysteine and the closing phenylalanine or tryptophan. Fields, in order: D gene, CDR3 length, clone size, V gene, J gene, CDR3 DNA, CDR3 protein. A D gene is named only where the DNA matches it firmly. Clone size is stated in some rows and not others, as once, few, many or a class when expanded.

>.|15|.|TRBV7-6|TRBJ2-7
TGTGCCAGCAGCTTAGAGTCTGGCCCCCCGCACGAGCAGTACTTC
CASSLESGPPHEQYF
>TRBD1|14|.|TRBV7-3|TRBJ2-7
TGTGCCAGCAGCCGGGGACAGGGGACCTACGAGCAGTACTTC
CASSRGQGTYEQYF
>TRBD1|15|.|TRBV9|TRBJ2-7
TGTGCCAGCAGCCGTCAGGGGGACCCTTTCTACGAGCAGTACTTC
CASSRQGDPFYEQYF
>.|14|.|TRBV13|TRBJ2-7
TGTGCCAGCAGCCCCGATCGGTCCCCCTACGAGCAGTACTTC
CASSPDRSPYEQYF
>.|15|.|TRBV6-1|TRBJ1-2
TGTGCCAGCAGTGAAAACTCCGACGGGGGAGGCGGCTACACCTTC
CASSENSDGGGGYTF
>TRBD1|18|.|TRBV30|TRBJ1-4
TGTGCCTGGAGCCTGGGACAGGGCTCTTTTGCAACTAATGAAAAACTGTTTTTT
CAWSLGQGSFATNEKLFF
>.|16|.|TRBV7-5|TRBJ1-3
TGTGTCAGAAGCTCCGGGCGGGGTAACTCTGGAAACACCATATATTTT
CVRSSGRGNSGNTIYF
>.|11|few|TRBV29-1|TRBJ2-7
TGCAGCGCTGGGTACTCCTACGAGCAGTACTTC
CSAGYSYEQYF
>.|17|.|TRBV6-1|TRBJ2-3
TGTGCCAGCAGTGAAGCGGGCGGATCACCTCGCACAGATACGCAGTATTTT
CASSEAGGSPRTDTQYF
>TRBD1|15|few|TRBV6-1|TRBJ1-1
TGTGCCAGCAGTAGTATACAGGGGGCGGACACTGAAGCTTTCTTT
CASSSIQGADTEAFF
>.|13|.|TRBV11-1|TRBJ2-5
TGTGCCAGCAGCCCAATTTCGGTAGAGACCCAGTACTTC
CASSPISVETQYF
>TRBD2|17|.|TRBV9|TRBJ2-3
TGTGCCAGCAGCGTTACAAGCGGGGTGAGGGGCACAGATACGCAGTATTTT
CASSVTSGVRGTDTQYF
>.|12|.|TRBV2|TRBJ1-2
TGTGCCAGCGTTACAGGGTCCCATGGCTACACCTTC
CASVTGSHGYTF
>.|15|.|TRBV9|TRBJ2-1
TGTGCCAGCAGCGTACAGGATAGCTCCTACAATGAGCAGTTCTTC
CASSVQDSSYNEQFF
>.|16|few|TRBV7-2|TRBJ2-1
TGTGCCAGCAGCTTCCCTAAATCGACCCTTTACAATGAGCAGTTCTTC
CASSFPKSTLYNEQFF
>.|13|.|TRBV6-1|TRBJ2-5
TGTGCCAGCAGACCTAAACAGGGAGAGACCCAGTACTTC
CASRPKQGETQYF
>.|13|.|TRBV28|TRBJ2-1
TGTGCCAGCAGTACACCTTCCAGCGTGATCGCCTTCTTC
CASSTPSSVIAFF
>.|14|once|TRBV7-3|TRBJ2-3
TGTGCCAGCAGCCGTAGTGTTCTCACAGATACGCAGTATTTT
CASSRSVLTDTQYF
>TRBD1|14|.|TRBV6-1|TRBJ1-5
TGTGCCAGCAGTGAAGGCAGGGGGGCCGGGCCCCAGCATTTT
CASSEGRGAGPQHF
>.|14|.|TRBV2|TRBJ1-2
TGTGCCAGCAGACTCCAGGGACATGCCTATGGCTACACCTTC
CASRLQGHAYGYTF
>.|14|.|TRBV12-5|TRBJ2-7
TGTGCTAGTGGTCATCGAGTAGGGCCCTACGAGCAGTACTTC
CASGHRVGPYEQYF
>.|17|.|TRBV9|TRBJ2-1
TGTGCCAGCAGCGTAGGGAAGGGCGTTGCTTTGGTCAATGAGCAGTTCTTC
CASSVGKGVALVNEQFF
>.|14|few|TRBV11-2|TRBJ2-3
TGTGCCAGCAGACGTACCTCGGGAGAGCTTACGCAGTATTTT
CASRRTSGELTQYF
>.|12|.|TRBV6-5|TRBJ1-2
TGTGCCAGCAGTTCAGGGTACTATGGCTACACCTTC
CASSSGYYGYTF
>.|11|.|TRBV10-3|TRBJ2-7
TGTGCCATCAGTGAGTCGGGGGAGCAGTACTTC
CAISESGEQYF
>.|13|.|TRBV27|TRBJ1-3
TGTGCCAGCAGTCTACAGGGTGGCAACACCATATATTTT
CASSLQGGNTIYF
>.|11|.|TRBV5-6|TRBJ2-1
TGTGCCAGCAGCTACGCCGGGACTCAGTTCTTC
CASSYAGTQFF
>.|13|.|TRBV6-5|TRBJ1-1
TGTGCCAGCAGAATACAGCAGAACACTGAAGCTTTCTTT
CASRIQQNTEAFF
>.|19|.|TRBV7-9|TRBJ2-6
TGTGCCAGCAGCGGGGTTTGGGGGGAATTTACTTCTGGGGCCAACGTCCTGACTTTC
CASSGVWGEFTSGANVLTF
>.|13|.|TRBV13|TRBJ1-5
TGTGCCAGCAGCCCAAACCGGCGTCAGCCCCAGCATTTT
CASSPNRRQPQHF
>.|16|.|TRBV5-4|TRBJ1-3
TGTGCCAGCAGCTCGGGTCCCCACCGGAACGGAAACACCATATATTTT
CASSSGPHRNGNTIYF
>.|15|.|TRBV15|TRBJ1-1
TGTGCCACCAGTAGCGCGGGACTGCAGAACACTGAAGCTTTCTTT
CATSSAGLQNTEAFF
>TRBD1|15|.|TRBV28|TRBJ1-5
TGTGCCAGCAGCCTAGCGGGACAGGGGGATCAGCCCCAGCATTTT
CASSLAGQGDQPQHF
>TRBD2|16|.|TRBV30|TRBJ2-2
TGTGCCTGGAGTGGGCTAGCGGGAGGGCCGACCGGGGAGCTGTTTTTT
CAWSGLAGGPTGELFF
>TRBD1|13|.|TRBV6-5|TRBJ2-5
TGTGCCACACGGGACAGGATGGGGGAGACCCAGTACTTC
CATRDRMGETQYF
>.|13|.|TRBV7-9|TRBJ2-5
TGTGCCAGCAGCTTATCAGCCCAAGAGACCCAGTACTTC
CASSLSAQETQYF
>.|15|.|TRBV2|TRBJ2-5
TGTGCCAGCAGTGAATTGGGTTTGCCCGGCGAGACCCAGTACTTC
CASSELGLPGETQYF
>.|16|once|TRBV5-1|TRBJ1-6
TGCGCCAGCAGCTTGGAAGGGGGCTCCTATAATTCACCCCTCCACTTT
CASSLEGGSYNSPLHF
>.|14|few|TRBV7-9|TRBJ1-1
TGTGCCAGCAGTCTAGACAGGAGGAACACTGAAGCTTTCTTT
CASSLDRRNTEAFF
>.|15|.|TRBV7-9|TRBJ2-3
TGTGCCAGCAGCGGGCCGGGACTCCGCACAGATACGCAGTATTTT
CASSGPGLRTDTQYF
>.|16|.|TRBV5-6|TRBJ2-5
TGTGCCAGCAGCTCATGGTGGGAGGGGGCAGGGGAGACCCAGTACTTC
CASSSWWEGAGETQYF
>.|14|.|TRBV2|TRBJ2-1
TGTGCCAGCAGGTTAGCGTTTTCCTCCAATGAGCAGTTCTTC
CASRLAFSSNEQFF
>.|17|.|TRBV7-2|TRBJ1-2
TGTGCCAGCAGCTTACGGAGGACCTGGGAGGTTAACTATGGCTACACCTTC
CASSLRRTWEVNYGYTF
>.|14|.|TRBV9|TRBJ1-1
TGTGCCAGCAGCGTAGATGCGGGGAACACTGAAGCTTTCTTT
CASSVDAGNTEAFF
>.|12|few|TRBV19|TRBJ1-2
TGTGCCAGTAATGAGCAAGCAAGTGGCTACACCTTC
CASNEQASGYTF